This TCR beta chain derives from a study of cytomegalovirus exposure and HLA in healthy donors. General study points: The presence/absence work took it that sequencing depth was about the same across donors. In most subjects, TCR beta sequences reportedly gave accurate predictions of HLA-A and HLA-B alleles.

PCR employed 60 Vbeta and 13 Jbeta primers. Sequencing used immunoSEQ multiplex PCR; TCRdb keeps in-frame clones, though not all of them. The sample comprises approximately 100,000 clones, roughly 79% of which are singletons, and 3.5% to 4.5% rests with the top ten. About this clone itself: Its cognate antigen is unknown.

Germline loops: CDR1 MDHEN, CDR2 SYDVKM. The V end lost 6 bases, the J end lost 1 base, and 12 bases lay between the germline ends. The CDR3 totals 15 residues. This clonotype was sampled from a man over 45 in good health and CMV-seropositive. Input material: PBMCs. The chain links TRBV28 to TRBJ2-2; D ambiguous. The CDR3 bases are TGTGCCAGCAGCTCTGACACACTGAACACCGGGGAGCTGTTTTTT. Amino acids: CASSSDTLNTGELFF.